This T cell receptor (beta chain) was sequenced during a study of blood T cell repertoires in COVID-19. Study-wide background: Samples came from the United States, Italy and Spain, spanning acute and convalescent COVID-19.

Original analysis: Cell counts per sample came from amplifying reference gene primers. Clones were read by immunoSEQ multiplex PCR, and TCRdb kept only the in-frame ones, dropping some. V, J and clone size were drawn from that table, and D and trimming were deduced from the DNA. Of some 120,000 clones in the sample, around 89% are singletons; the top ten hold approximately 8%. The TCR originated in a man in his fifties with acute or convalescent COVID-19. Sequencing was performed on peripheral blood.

CDR3 protein: CASSSGRGTDTQYF. In nucleotides, the CDR3 is TGCGCCAGCAGTAGCGGGAGGGGCACAGATACGCAGTATTTT. The rearrangement uses TRBV10-1 and TRBJ2-3, with 10 bases that match TRBD2. Germline CDR1 and CDR2: WNHNN and SYGVQD (reference sequence). The CDR3 length is 14 residues. The V gene end was trimmed by 5 bases and the J gene end by 1 base; junction bases not matched to a gene: 0.